This T cell receptor beta chain was found in a study of T cells in Graves' hyperthyroidism and ophthalmopathy. This clonotype appeared many times. What it binds is unknown. Hyperthyroidism was newly diagnosed in patients aged 18 to 65 (duration under 2 months). TCR beta CDR3 regions were amplified from RNA transcripts. The TCR CDR3 first-round RT-PCR relied on the HTBI primer set. TCRdb independently ran MiXCR on the multiplex PCR reads; one entry per CDR3 protein. The sample records fewer than 550,000 distinct CDR3 sequences, approximately 14% being singletons. The germline V gene encodes CDR1 SGHVS and CDR2 FQNEAQ. This CDR3 has 15 amino acids. The V end lost 7 bases, the J end lost 8 bases, and 20 bases lay between the germline ends. Findings of the study overall: By a 13 V-J model, ophthalmopathy was set apart from stable hyperthyroidism. Model predictions of ophthalmopathy came a median approximately 6 months before onset.

This receptor was obtained from a woman aged 18-35 years with Graves' hyperthyroidism. The rearrangement uses TRBV7-8 and TRBJ1-4; possibly TRBD1 for D (6 bases). Specimen: blood. The CDR3 DNA is TGTGCCAGCATCCCAACCCGGGACATGAGGGAAAAACTGTTTTTT. Protein product: CASIPTRDMREKLFF.